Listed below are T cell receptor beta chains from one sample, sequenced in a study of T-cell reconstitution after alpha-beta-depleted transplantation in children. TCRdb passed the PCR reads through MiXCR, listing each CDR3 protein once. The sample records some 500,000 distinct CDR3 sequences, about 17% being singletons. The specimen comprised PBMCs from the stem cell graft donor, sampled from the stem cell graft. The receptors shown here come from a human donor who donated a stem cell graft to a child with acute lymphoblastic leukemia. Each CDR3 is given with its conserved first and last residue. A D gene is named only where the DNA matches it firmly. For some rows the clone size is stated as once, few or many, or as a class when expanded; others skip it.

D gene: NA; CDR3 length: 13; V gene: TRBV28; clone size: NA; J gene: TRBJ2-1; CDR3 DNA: TGTGCGAGTAACCGGGTCTCCTACAATGAGCAGTTCTTC; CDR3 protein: CASNRVSYNEQFF
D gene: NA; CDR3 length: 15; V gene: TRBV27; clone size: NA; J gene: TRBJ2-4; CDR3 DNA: TGTGCCAGCAGTCCCCACGGCCCCCCCAAAAACATTCAGTACTTC; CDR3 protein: CASSPHGPPKNIQYF
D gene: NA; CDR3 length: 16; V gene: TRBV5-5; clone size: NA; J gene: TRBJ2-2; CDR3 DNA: TGTGCCAGCAGCCCCGGGCCCTCGGCTGATATCGGGGAGCTGTTTTTT; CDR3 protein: CASSPGPSADIGELFF
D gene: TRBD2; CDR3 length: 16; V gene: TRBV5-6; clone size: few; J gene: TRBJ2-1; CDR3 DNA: TGTGCCAGCAGCTTGGGGGGGACTAGCGGGGGCTATGAGCAGTTCTTC; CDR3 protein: CASSLGGTSGGYEQFF
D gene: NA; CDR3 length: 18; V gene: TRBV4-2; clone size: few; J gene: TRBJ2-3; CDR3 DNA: TGTGCCAGCAGCCAAGATCCCCTTTACCGGGACAATACAGATACGCAGTATTTT; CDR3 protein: CASSQDPLYRDNTDTQYF
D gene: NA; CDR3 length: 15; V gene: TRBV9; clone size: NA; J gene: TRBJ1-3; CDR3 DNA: TGTGCCAGCAGCGTAGGCCCCCAGATTGGAAACACCATATATTTT; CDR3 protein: CASSVGPQIGNTIYF
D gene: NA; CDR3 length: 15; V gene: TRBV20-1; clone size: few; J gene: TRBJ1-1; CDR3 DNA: TGCAGTGCCGAAAACCTGGGTCGAGCGGACACTGAAGCTTTCTTT; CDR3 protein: CSAENLGRADTEAFF
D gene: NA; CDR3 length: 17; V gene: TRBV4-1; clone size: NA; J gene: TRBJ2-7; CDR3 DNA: TGCGCCAGCAGCCAAGATAAAGCAACTTCGCTCTCCTACGAGCAGTACTTC; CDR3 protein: CASSQDKATSLSYEQYF
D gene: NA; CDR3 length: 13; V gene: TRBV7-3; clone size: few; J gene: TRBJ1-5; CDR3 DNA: TGTGCCAGCAGCTTAACCAGGAATCAGCCCCAGCATTTT; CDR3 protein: CASSLTRNQPQHF
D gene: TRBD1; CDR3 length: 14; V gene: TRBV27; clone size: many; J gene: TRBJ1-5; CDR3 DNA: TGTGCCAGCAGCTTACGACAGGGTAATCAGCCCCAGCATTTT; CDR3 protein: CASSLRQGNQPQHF
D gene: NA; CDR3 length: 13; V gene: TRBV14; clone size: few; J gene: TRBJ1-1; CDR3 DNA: TGTGCCAGCAGCCAAGAGATAAGAGCTGAAGCTTTCTTT; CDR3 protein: CASSQEIRAEAFF
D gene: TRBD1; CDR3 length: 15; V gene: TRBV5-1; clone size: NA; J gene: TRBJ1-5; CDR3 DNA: TGCGCCAGCAGCTTGGCCGGGACAGATAATCAGCCCCAGCATTTT; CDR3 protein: CASSLAGTDNQPQHF
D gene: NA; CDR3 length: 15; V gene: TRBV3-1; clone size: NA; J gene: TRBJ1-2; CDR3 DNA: TGTGCCAGCAGCCAACAACTACAGGGCGGCTATGGCTACACCTTC; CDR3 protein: CASSQQLQGGYGYTF
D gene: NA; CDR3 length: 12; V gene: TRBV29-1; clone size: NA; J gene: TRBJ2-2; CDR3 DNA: TGCAGCGCCGCTGACTACACCGGGGAGCTGTTTTTT; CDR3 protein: CSAADYTGELFF
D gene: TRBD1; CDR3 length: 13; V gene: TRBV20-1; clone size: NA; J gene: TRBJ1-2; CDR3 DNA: TGCAGTGCAATAGACAGGGGCAACTATGGCTACACCTTC; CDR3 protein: CSAIDRGNYGYTF
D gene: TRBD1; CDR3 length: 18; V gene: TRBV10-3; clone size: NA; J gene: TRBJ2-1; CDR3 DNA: TGTGCCATCAGTGATTGGACAGGGGGCGGAATTGAGTACAATGAGCAGTTCTTC; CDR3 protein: CAISDWTGGGIEYNEQFF
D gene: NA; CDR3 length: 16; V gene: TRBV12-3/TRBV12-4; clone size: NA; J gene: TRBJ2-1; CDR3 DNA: TGTGCCAGCAGTTCCCCGAGGGGACCCGGTCACAATGAGCAGTTCTTC; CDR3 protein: CASSSPRGPGHNEQFF
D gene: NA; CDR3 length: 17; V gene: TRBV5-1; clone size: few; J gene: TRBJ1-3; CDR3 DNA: TGCGCCAGCAGCTTCTCTTCGTACAGGGACCCTGGAAACACCATATATTTT; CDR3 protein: CASSFSSYRDPGNTIYF
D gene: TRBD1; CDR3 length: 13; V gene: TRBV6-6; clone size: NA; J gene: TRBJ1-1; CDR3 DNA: TGTGCCAGCAGGCCAGGGGGTGAAGGGACAGCTTTCTTT; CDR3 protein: CASRPGGEGTAFF
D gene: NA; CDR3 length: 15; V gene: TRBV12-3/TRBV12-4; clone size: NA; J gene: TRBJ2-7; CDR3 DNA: TGTGCCAGCAGTTTTGATCGCCCTTTTTCTTACGAGCAGTACTTC; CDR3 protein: CASSFDRPFSYEQYF
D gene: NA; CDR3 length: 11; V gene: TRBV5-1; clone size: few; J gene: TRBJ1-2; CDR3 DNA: TGCGCCAGCAGCTTGGACGGATTACACACCTTC; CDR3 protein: CASSLDGLHTF
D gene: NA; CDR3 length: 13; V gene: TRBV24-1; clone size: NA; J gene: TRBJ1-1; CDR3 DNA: TGTGCCACCAGTGATCTGGGGGGCACTGAAGCTTTCTTT; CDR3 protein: CATSDLGGTEAFF
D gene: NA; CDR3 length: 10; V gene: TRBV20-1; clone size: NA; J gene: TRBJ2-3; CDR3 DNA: TGCAGTGCTACTACAGATACGCAGTATTTT; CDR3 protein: CSATTDTQYF
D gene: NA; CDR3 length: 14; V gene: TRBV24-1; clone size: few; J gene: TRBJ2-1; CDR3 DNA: TGTGCCACCAGTGATTGGAAACTAGAAGATGAGCAGTTCTTC; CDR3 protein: CATSDWKLEDEQFF
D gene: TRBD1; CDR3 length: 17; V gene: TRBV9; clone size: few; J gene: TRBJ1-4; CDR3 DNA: TGTGCCAGCAGCGGAGGGGACAGGGGAGGAACTAATGAAAAACTGTTTTTT; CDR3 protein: CASSGGDRGGTNEKLFF
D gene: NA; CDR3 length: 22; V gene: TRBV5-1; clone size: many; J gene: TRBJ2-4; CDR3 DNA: TGCGCCAGCAGTCTTACTAGGATCGAGGGCTCTACTCACATTCTAGCCAAAAACATTCAGTACTTC; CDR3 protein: CASSLTRIEGSTHILAKNIQYF
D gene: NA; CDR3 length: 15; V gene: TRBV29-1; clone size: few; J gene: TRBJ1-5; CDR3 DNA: TGCAGCGTTGAAGGCGCGGCAGATAGCAATCAGCCCCAGCATTTT; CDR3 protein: CSVEGAADSNQPQHF
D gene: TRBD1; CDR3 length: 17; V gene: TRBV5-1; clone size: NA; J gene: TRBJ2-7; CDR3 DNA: TGCGCCAGCAGCCAGAACCCCGAACAGGGGTACTCTGACGAGCAGTACTTC; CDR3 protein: CASSQNPEQGYSDEQYF
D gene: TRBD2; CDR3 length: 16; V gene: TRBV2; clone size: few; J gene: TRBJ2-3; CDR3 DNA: TGTGCCAGCAGAAGACTAGCGGGAGACACCACAGATACGCAGTATTTT; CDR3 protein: CASRRLAGDTTDTQYF
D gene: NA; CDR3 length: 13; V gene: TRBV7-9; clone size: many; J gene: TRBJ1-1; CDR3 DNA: TGTGCCAGCAGCTTATGGGGCGGCACTGAAGCTTTCTTT; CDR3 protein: CASSLWGGTEAFF
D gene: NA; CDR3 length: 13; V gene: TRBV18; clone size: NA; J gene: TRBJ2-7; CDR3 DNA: TGTGCCAGCTCACCCCGACAGGACGACGAGCAGTACTTC; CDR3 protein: CASSPRQDDEQYF
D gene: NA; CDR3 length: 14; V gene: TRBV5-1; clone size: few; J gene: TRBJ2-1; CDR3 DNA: TGCGCCAGCACAAACGAGGGGGGGTACAATGAGCAGTTCTTC; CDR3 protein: CASTNEGGYNEQFF
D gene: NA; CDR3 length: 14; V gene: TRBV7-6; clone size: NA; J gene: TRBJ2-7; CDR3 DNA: TGTGCCAGCAGCTCCCTCTGGGGTGACTACGAGCAGTACTTC; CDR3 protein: CASSSLWGDYEQYF
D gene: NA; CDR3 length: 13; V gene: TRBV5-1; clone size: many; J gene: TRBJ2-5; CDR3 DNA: TGCGCCAGCAGCTTGACCACGGGGGAGACCCAGTACTTC; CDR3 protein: CASSLTTGETQYF
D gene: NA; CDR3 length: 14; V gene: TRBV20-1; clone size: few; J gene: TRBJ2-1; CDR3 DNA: TGCAGTGCTAGAGATGAGAGGAACTACAATGAGCAGTTCTTC; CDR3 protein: CSARDERNYNEQFF
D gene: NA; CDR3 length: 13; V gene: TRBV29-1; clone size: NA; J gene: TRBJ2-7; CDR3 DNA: TGCAGCGTTGACCAGGGGGAGGCCCGCGAGCAGTACTTC; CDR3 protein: CSVDQGEAREQYF
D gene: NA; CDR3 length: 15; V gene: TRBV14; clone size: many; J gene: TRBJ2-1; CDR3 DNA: TGTGCCAGCAGCCTACTTCTGAGCTCCTACAATGAGCAGTTCTTC; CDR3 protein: CASSLLLSSYNEQFF
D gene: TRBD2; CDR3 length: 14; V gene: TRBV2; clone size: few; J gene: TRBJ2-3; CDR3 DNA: TGTGCCATCCTAGCGGAAACTAGCACAGATACGCAGTATTTT; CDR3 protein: CAILAETSTDTQYF
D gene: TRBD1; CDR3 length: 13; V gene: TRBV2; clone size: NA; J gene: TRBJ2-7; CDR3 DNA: TGTGCCAGCACAGGAGACGGACAGGACGAGCAGTACTTC; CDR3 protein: CASTGDGQDEQYF
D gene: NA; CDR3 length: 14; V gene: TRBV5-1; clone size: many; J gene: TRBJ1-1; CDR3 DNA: TGCGCCAGCAGCTTGGCGGGGTGGAACACTGAAGCTTTCTTT; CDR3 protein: CASSLAGWNTEAFF
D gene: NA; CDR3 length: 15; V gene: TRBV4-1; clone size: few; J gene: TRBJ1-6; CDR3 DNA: TGCGCCAGCAGCCGTGAGTCACCTAATTATTCACCCCTCCACTTT; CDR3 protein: CASSRESPNYSPLHF
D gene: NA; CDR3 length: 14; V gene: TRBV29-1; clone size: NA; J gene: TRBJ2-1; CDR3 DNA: TGCAGCGTTTGGTTCCGGGACCTCTACAATGAGCAGTTCTTC; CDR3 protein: CSVWFRDLYNEQFF
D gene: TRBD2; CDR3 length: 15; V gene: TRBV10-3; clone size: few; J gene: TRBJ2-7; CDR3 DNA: TGTGCCATCAGTGAAGGGACTAGCGGGGCTGGCGAGCAGTACTTC; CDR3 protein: CAISEGTSGAGEQYF
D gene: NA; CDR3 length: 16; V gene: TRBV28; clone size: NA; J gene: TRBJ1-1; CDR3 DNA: TGTGCCAGCAGTCACCGCGCGGGGGCCGTGAACACTGAAGCTTTCTTT; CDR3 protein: CASSHRAGAVNTEAFF
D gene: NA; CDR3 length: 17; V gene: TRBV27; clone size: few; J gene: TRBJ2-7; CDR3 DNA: TGTGCCAGCAGTTTGCTCGGTTCGGGGGGCTTTACCTACGAGCAGTACTTC; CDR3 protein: CASSLLGSGGFTYEQYF
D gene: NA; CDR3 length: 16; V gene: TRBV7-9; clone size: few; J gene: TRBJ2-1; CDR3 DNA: TGTGCCAGCAGCCGGAAGGGACCTTCCCGCTACAATGAGCAGTTCTTC; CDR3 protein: CASSRKGPSRYNEQFF
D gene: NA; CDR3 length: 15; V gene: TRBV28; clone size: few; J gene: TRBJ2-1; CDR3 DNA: TGTGCCAGCAGTTTCCCAGGGCCCCCATACAATGAGCAGTTCTTC; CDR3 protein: CASSFPGPPYNEQFF